This entry lists 28 T cell receptor beta chains sequenced from one sample in a study of T cells in Graves' hyperthyroidism and ophthalmopathy. What was amplified from RNA transcripts were TCR beta CDR3 regions. First-round RT-PCR of the TCR CDR3 relied on the HTBI primer set. TCRdb used MiXCR to reprocess the multiplex PCR reads, holding one entry per CDR3 protein. The data contain roughly 500,000 distinct CDR3 sequences, approximately 48% of them singletons. Specimen: peripheral blood or thyroid tissue (not recorded which). These receptors came from an adult woman with Graves' disease, either hyperthyroidism or ophthalmopathy (not recorded which).

The chain combines TRBV20-1 with TRBJ2-7, with 13 bases fitting TRBD2. The germline V gene has CDR1 DFQATT and CDR2 SNEGSKA (reference sequence). The V gene end was trimmed by 4 bases and the J gene end by 6 bases; junction bases not matched to a gene: 3. This CDR3 region has 13 residues. In DNA, the CDR3 is TGCAGTGCTATCGGACTAGCGGGAGTCGAGCAGTACTTC. It yields the protein CSAIGLAGVEQYF.

In regard to this clonotype: This likely comes from a read error, as the CDR3 has no conserved phenylalanine or tryptophan at its end. The rearrangement uses TRBV7-9 and TRBJ2-7; D unclear. Germline CDR1 is SEHNR and CDR2 is FQNEAQ (reference sequence). The CDR3 loop spans 12 amino acids. Written as DNA, the CDR3 is TGTGTCAGCAGCTTTAACTCCTACGAGCAGTACTCC. The encoded protein is CVSSFNSYEQYS.

This chain connects TRBV20-1 to TRBJ2-5; D may be TRBD2 (6 bases). Germline V gives CDR1 DFQATT, CDR2 SNEGSKA (reference sequence). The CDR3 loop spans 14 amino acids. Trimming removed 4 bases at V and 4 bases at J, with 16 bases between. This CDR3 reads CSANAGRGAETQYF. CDR3 sequence (DNA): TGCAGTGCTAACGCCGGGAGAGGGGCAGAGACCCAGTACTTC.

The J gene is TRBJ2-5, the V gene TRBV10-3, with 11 bases lining up with TRBD1. Germline loops: CDR1 ENHRY, CDR2 SYGVKD. V lost 8 bases, J lost 2 bases, and 4 bases stayed unmatched. The CDR3 has 14 residues. CDR3 nucleotides: TGTGCCATCGGGGGGACAGGGGGTCAAGAGACCCAGTACTTC. This sequence encodes CAIGGTGGQETQYF.

The chain recombines TRBV7-2 with TRBJ2-3, with no clear D. The CDR3 totals 15 residues. Germline V gene data show CDR1 as SGHTA and CDR2 as FQGNSA. The V gene lost 5 bases and the J gene lost 3 bases, with 15 bases spanning the gap. This CDR3 reads CASSPPSGLTDTQYF. For the CDR3, the DNA is TGTGCCAGCAGCCCCCCTTCGGGTTTGACAGATACGCAGTATTTT.

This clonotype was recorded many times. V and J are TRBV7-2 and TRBJ2-7, with 8 bases fitting TRBD1. The CDR3 runs to 14 residues. V gave up 6 bases and J gave up 4 bases; unmatched junction bases: 8. Germline CDR1 is SGHTA and CDR2 is FQGNSA. The CDR3 DNA reads TGTGCCAGCAGTTCACGGACAGGGAATTACGAGCAGTACTTC. The encoded protein is CASSSRTGNYEQYF.

The genes are TRBV11-2 and TRBJ1-5, with no clear D. This CDR3 is built from 12 residues. Germline-derived CDR1 and CDR2 are SGHAT and FQNNGV. The V end was cut by 5 bases, the J end by 5 bases, with 7 bases between. The DNA of the CDR3 is TGTGCCAGCAGCCGCGAGGATCAGCCCCAGCATTTT. Translating it yields CASSREDQPQHF.

This clonotype came up many times. The J gene is TRBJ1-6, the V gene TRBV20-1, with TRBD1 as a possible D gene (6 bases). Germline assignment: CDR1 DFQATT and CDR2 SNEGSKA (reference sequence). Deletions cut 3 bases from V and 4 bases from J, with 13 bases between. The CDR3 is 15 residues long. The CDR3 DNA reads as TGCAGTGCTAGGGCCGGGACATTATATAATTCACCCCTCCACTTT. It specifies CSARAGTLYNSPLHF.

CDR3 loop: CASRGAAYSILNEKLFF. In nucleotides, the CDR3 is TGTGCCAGCAGAGGGGCGGCGTATTCCATTCTTAATGAAAAACTGTTTTTT. The gene calls are TRBV12-3 or TRBV12-4 and TRBJ1-4, with a possible D match to TRBD1 (5 bases). The CDR3 length is 17 residues. V was cut by 6 bases and J by 4 bases, with 21 bases left in between.

A remark on this clonotype: A much larger clonotype is one base distant, so this may be a read error. The V gene is TRBV2, the J gene TRBJ2-2, with 9 bases lining up with TRBD2. V gave up 10 bases and J gave up 6 bases; unmatched junction bases: 6. This CDR3 comprises 13 residues. Germline lookup yields CDR1 SNHLY and CDR2 FYNNEI. CDR3 in amino acids: CATLAGDAGELFF. For the CDR3, the DNA is TGTGCCACACTAGCGGGTGATGCCGGGGAGCTGTTTTTT. Combining the CDR3 with reference TRBV2 and TRBJ2-2 gives the whole variable domain EPEVTQTPSHQVTQMGQEVILRCVPISNHLYFYWYRQILGQKVEFLVSFYNNEISEKSEIFDDQFSVERPDGSNFTLKIRSTKLEDSAMYFCATLAGDAGELFFGEGSRLTVL.

The J gene is TRBJ1-1, the V gene TRBV5-1; TRBD1 agrees at 9 bases. V gave up 2 bases and J gave up 7 bases; unmatched junction bases: 15. The CDR3 sequence is 17 residues long. CDR1 is SGHRS and CDR2 is YFSETQ in the germline V gene. The CDR3 nucleotides read TGCGCCAGCAGCTTTGTCCCCCGGGACAGGGACTTAAATGAAGCTTTCTTT. Its protein is CASSFVPRDRDLNEAFF.

This chain joins TRBV13 and TRBJ2-7; D not resolved. Germline V lookup: CDR1 PRHDT, CDR2 FYEKMQ (reference sequence). Deletions cut 8 bases from V and 0 bases from J, with 8 bases between. The CDR3 spans 12 residues. The CDR3, as DNA: TGTGCCAGCGTCCCGGACTCCTACGAGCAGTACTTC. Its translation is CASVPDSYEQYF.

This clonotype was seen a few times. V usage is TRBV7-2 and J usage is TRBJ1-3, with D possibly matching TRBD1 (5 bases). Trimming took off 1 base at V and 4 bases at J, with 11 bases between the two ends. Germline CDR1 is SGHTA and CDR2 is FQGNSA. This CDR3 is 15 amino acids long. CDR3 region: CASSLGGSGGNTIYF. The CDR3 coding sequence is TGTGCCAGCAGCTTAGGGGGGTCGGGAGGAAACACCATATATTTT. Full variable domain (outside the CDR3, taken from reference TRBV7-2 and TRBJ1-3): GAGVSQSPSNKVTEKGKDVELRCDPISGHTALYWYRQSLGQGLEFLIYFQGNSAPDKSGLPSDRFSAERTGGSVSTLTIQRTQQEDSAVYLCASSLGGSGGNTIYFGEGSWLTVV.

This clonotype has just a few counts. For the CDR3, the DNA is TGTGCCACCAGTGACTTAGAGAACTACGAGCAGTACTTC. It specifies CATSDLENYEQYF. This chain joins TRBV24-1 and TRBJ2-7, with no clear D. V lost 4 bases and J 3 bases, leaving 9 bases between the germline ends. The CDR3 is 13 residues long. Germline V gene data show CDR1 as KGHDR and CDR2 as SFDVKD.

The CDR3 nucleotides are TGTGCCAGCAGCGTAGAGGGTGGCCCTACTGGAAACACCATATATTTT. This gives the protein CASSVEGGPTGNTIYF. The V and J genes are TRBV9 and TRBJ1-3; D is ambiguous. The germline CDR1 and CDR2 sequences are SGDLS and YYNGEE. The CDR3 extends over 16 amino acids. Trimming removed 0 bases at V and 2 bases at J, with 12 bases between.

This clonotype has a count of ten or more. This chain links TRBV7-2 with TRBJ2-7; 8 bases fit TRBD2. The CDR3 is made up of 15 amino acids. V dropped 1 base and J dropped 3; count of bases not matched to a gene: 5. Per germline, CDR1 SGHTA and CDR2 FQGNSA. This CDR3 reads CASSLGASGSYEQYF. CDR3 DNA: TGTGCCAGCAGCTTAGGCGCGAGCGGGAGCTACGAGCAGTACTTC.

The sample holds many counts of this clonotype. In DNA form, the CDR3 reads TGCAGTGCTAGTTTGGCGGATGAAGCTTTCTTT. This encodes CSASLADEAFF. The chain employs TRBV20-1 and TRBJ1-1; D not certain. Per germline, CDR1 DFQATT and CDR2 SNEGSKA (reference sequence). This CDR3 is built from 11 residues. V was trimmed by 3 bases and J by 7 bases, leaving 9 bases between them.

Ten or more counts support this clonotype. The rearrangement joins TRBV14 to TRBJ2-7, with 8 bases matching TRBD1. The CDR3 consists of 14 residues. Unmatched junction bases numbered 5, after V lost 4 bases and J lost 3 bases. The germline gives CDR1 SGHDN, CDR2 FVKESK. The CDR3 bases are TGTGCCAGCAGCCGGGGACAGGAGGGCTACGAGCAGTACTTC. As protein: CASSRGQEGYEQYF. Looking up the rest from reference TRBV14 and TRBJ2-7 gives the full variable domain: EAGVTQFPSHSVIEKGQTVTLRCDPISGHDNLYWYRRVMGKEIKFLLHFVKESKQDESGMPNNRFLAERTGGTYSTLKVQPAELEDSGVYFCASSRGQEGYEQYFGPGTRLTVT.

V is TRBV7-9 and J is TRBJ2-7; TRBD1 aligns across 7 bases. J lost 4 bases, V lost 6 bases, and 6 bases had no gene match. The germline V gene has CDR1 SEHNR and CDR2 FQNEAQ (reference sequence). The CDR3 covers 13 residues. This chain's CDR3 is CASRLGQQYEQYF. The CDR3 DNA reads TGTGCCAGCAGATTGGGACAGCAGTACGAGCAGTACTTC.

The chain couples TRBV6-5 to TRBJ1-2; D is undetermined. The CDR3 is 14 residues long. V was trimmed by 4 bases and J by 4 bases, leaving 13 bases between them. Germline assignment: CDR1 MNHEY and CDR2 SVGAGI. The CDR3 sequence: CASSSVRYFYGYTF. The DNA for the CDR3 is TGTGCCAGCAGTTCTGTAAGATACTTCTATGGCTACACCTTC.

This chain uses TRBV15 with TRBJ2-7, with a tentative D call TRBD2 (6 bases). The CDR3 is made up of 18 amino acids. The germline V gene has CDR1 LNHNV and CDR2 YYDKDF (reference sequence). Trimming shortened V by 1 base and J by 1 base, and 20 bases separated the two germline ends. The CDR3 is CATSRGPRGAGRSYEQYF. In DNA form, the CDR3 reads TGTGCCACCAGCAGAGGACCCCGCGGTGCGGGACGGTCCTACGAGCAGTACTTC.

This clonotype was seen at least ten times. V and J are TRBV4-1 and TRBJ2-5, with TRBD1 matching 8 bases. The ends lost 2 bases at V and 6 bases at J; junction bases unmatched: 5. Germline V gene data show CDR1 as MGHRA and CDR2 as YSYEKL. This CDR3 is 14 amino acids long. The CDR3 loop is CASSQQGASQTQYF. The CDR3 coding sequence is TGCGCCAGCAGCCAACAGGGGGCTAGTCAGACCCAGTACTTC.

This clonotype was observed once. The chain combines TRBV15 with TRBJ1-2; D is unresolved. The CDR3 has 16 residues. CDR1 and CDR2 (germline): LNHNV, YYDKDF (reference sequence). The germline V and J ends were trimmed by 3 bases and 8 bases, with 22 bases remaining between them. The CDR3 here is CATSSSTDSVVQGYTF. Written as DNA, the CDR3 is TGTGCCACCAGCAGTTCAACTGACTCGGTGGTCCAGGGCTACACCTTC.

This clonotype was seen at least ten times. The chain joins TRBV2 to TRBJ1-2; D not certain. Between the trimmed V and J ends, which lost 3 bases and 3 bases, there was a span of 11 bases. Per germline, CDR1 SNHLY and CDR2 FYNNEI. The CDR3 has 14 amino acids. The CDR3 nucleotides are TGTGCCAGCAGTGAGGGCAGTGATGACTATGGCTACACCTTC. Translated: CASSEGSDDYGYTF.

The chain couples TRBV6-2 or TRBV6-3 to TRBJ1-2; TRBD1 aligns across 7 bases. There are 14 residues in the CDR3. Losses at the gene ends were 2 bases for V and 6 bases for J; bases not matched to a gene: 6. The germline gives CDR1 MNHEY, CDR2 SVGEGT. The CDR3 DNA follows: TGTGCCAGCAGTTACAACAGGGGCCGGAATGGCTACACCTTC. It translates to CASSYNRGRNGYTF.

This clonotype was recorded many times. The J gene is TRBJ1-6, the V gene TRBV7-2; D is unclear. Germline CDR1 reads SGHTA; CDR2 reads FQGNSA. This CDR3 region has 12 residues. Trimming removed 1 base from V and 10 bases from J, with 5 bases in between. The CDR3 DNA reads as TGTGCCAGCAGCTTAGTACAGTCACCCCTCCACTTT. Its protein is CASSLVQSPLHF.

This clonotype has more than one count but fewer than ten. This likely comes from a read error, as the CDR3 has no conserved phenylalanine or tryptophan at its end. The genes are TRBV20-1 and TRBJ1-1, with no clear D. Germline values: CDR1 DFQATT, CDR2 SNEGSKA (reference sequence). The CDR3 extends over 11 amino acids. V was shortened by 1 base and J by 11 bases, with 11 bases between the two germline ends. The CDR3 region has the DNA TGCAGTGCTAGAGTTAGGGATGGGGCTTTCTCT. This gives the protein CSARVRDGAFS.

This clonotype came up many times. V usage is TRBV4-1 and J usage is TRBJ1-1, with D uncertain. The CDR3 extends over 15 amino acids. CDR1 is MGHRA, CDR2 YSYEKL, per germline. Trimming pared 1 base from V and 0 bases from J, leaving 9 bases between. CDR3 in DNA: TGCGCCAGCAGCCAAGGGAGGAGAATGAACACTGAAGCTTTCTTT. Translating it yields CASSQGRRMNTEAFF.